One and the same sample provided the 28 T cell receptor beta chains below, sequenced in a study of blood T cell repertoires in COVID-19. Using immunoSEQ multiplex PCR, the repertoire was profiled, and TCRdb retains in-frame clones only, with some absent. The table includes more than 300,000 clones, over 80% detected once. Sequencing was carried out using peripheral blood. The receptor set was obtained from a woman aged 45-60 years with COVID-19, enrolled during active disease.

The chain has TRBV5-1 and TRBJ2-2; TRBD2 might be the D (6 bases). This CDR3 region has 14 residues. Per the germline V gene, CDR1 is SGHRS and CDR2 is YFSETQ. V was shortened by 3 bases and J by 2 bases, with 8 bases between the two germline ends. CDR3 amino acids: CASSSGVNTGELFF. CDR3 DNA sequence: TGCGCCAGCAGCTCGGGGGTCAACACCGGGGAGCTGTTTTTT.

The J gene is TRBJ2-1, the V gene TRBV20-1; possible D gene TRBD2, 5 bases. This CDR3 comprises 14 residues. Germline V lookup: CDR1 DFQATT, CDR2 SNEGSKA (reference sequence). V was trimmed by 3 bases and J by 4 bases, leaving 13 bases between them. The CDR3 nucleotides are TGCAGTGCTAGTAAGAGGGAGAAATACAATGAGCAGTTCTTC. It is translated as CSASKREKYNEQFF.

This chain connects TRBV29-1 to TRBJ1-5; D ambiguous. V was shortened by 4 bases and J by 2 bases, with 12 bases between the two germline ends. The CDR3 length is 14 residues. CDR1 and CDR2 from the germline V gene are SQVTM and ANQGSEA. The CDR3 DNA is TGCAGCGTTGCAACCGACTCGCGCAATCAGCCCCAGCATTTT. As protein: CSVATDSRNQPQHF. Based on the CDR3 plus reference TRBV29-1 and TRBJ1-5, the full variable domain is SAVISQKPSRDICQRGTSLTIQCQVDSQVTMMFWYRQQPGQSLTLIATANQGSEATYESGFVIDKFPISRPNLTFSTLTVSNMSPEDSSIYLCSVATDSRNQPQHFGDGTRLSIL.

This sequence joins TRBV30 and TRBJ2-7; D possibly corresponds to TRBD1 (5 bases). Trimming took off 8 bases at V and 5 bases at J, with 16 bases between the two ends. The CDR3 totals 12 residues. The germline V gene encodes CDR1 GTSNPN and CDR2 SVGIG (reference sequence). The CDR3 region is CARGWGTHEQYF. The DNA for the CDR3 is TGTGCCCGCGGTTGGGGCACCCACGAGCAGTACTTC. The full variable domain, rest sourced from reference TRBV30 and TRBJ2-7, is SQTIHQWPATLVQPVGSPLSLECTVEGTSNPNLYWYRQAAGRGLQLLFYSVGIGQISSEVPQNLSASRPQDRQFILSSKKLLLSDSGFYLCARGWGTHEQYFGPGTRLTVT.

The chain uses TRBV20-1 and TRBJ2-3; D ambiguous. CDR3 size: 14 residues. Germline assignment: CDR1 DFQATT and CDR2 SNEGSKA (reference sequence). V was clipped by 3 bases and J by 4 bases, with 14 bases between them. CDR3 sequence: CSASFDLSADTQYF. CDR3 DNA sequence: TGCAGTGCTAGTTTCGATTTATCGGCAGATACGCAGTATTTT.

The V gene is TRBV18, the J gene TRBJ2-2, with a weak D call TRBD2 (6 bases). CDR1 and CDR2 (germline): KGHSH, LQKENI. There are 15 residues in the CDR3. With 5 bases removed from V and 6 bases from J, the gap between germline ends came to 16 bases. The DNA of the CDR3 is TGTGCCAGCTCAAGGGACTCGACGGGGGCCGGGGAGCTGTTTTTT. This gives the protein CASSRDSTGAGELFF.

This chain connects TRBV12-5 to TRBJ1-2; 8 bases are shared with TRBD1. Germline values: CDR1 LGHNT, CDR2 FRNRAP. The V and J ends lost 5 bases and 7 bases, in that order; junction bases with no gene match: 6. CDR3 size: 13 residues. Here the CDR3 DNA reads TGTGCTAGTGGTCCGACAGGGGCTGTTGGCTACACCTTC. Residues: CASGPTGAVGYTF.

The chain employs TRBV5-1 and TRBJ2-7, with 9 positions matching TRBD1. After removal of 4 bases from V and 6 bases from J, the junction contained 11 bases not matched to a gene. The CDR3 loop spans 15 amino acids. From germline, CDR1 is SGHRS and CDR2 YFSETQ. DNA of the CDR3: TGCGCCAGCAGCGTGAACCGGGACAGGGTTTCCGAGCAGTACTTC. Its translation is CASSVNRDRVSEQYF.

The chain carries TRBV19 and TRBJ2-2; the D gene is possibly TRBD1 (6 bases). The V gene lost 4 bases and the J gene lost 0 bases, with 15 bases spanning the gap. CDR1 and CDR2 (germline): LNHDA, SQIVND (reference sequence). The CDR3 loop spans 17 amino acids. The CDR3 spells CASSRGQGRTNTGELFF. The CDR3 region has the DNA TGTGCCAGTAGTAGGGGGCAAGGCAGAACGAACACCGGGGAGCTGTTTTTT.

The CDR3, as DNA: TGCGCCAGCAGCTTCGGACTAGCACCAGATACGCAGTATTTT. Protein sequence: CASSFGLAPDTQYF. The V call is TRBV5-1, the J call TRBJ2-3, with 8 bases matching TRBD2. Trimming took 2 bases from V and 4 from J; bases not matched to a gene: 3. Germline V gene data show CDR1 as SGHRS and CDR2 as YFSETQ. This CDR3 comprises 14 residues.

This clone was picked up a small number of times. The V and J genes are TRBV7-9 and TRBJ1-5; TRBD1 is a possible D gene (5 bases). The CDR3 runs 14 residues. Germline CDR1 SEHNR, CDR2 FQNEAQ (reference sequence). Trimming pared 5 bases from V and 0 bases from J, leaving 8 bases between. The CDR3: CASSTDNSNQPQHF. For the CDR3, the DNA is TGTGCCAGCAGCACGGACAATAGCAATCAGCCCCAGCATTTT.

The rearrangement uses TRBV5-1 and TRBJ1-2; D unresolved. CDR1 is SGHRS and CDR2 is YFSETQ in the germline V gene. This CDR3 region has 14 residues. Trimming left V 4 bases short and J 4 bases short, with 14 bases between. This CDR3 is CASSPLTEGYGYTF. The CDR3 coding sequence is TGCGCCAGCAGCCCCCTGACGGAGGGCTATGGCTACACCTTC.

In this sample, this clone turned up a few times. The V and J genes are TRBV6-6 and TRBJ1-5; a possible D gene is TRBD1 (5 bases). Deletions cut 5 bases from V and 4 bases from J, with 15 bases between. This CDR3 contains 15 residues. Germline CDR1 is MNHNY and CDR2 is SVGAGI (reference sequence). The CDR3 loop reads CASSPQAATNQPQHF. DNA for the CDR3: TGTGCCAGCAGTCCACAGGCTGCGACGAATCAGCCCCAGCATTTT.

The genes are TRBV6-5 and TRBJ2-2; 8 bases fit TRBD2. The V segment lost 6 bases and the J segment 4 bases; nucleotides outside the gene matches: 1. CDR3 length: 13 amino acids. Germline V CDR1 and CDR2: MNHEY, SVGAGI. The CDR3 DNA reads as TGTGCCAGCAGCGGACTAGCCACCGGGGAGCTGTTTTTT. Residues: CASSGLATGELFF.

The DNA for the CDR3 is TGTGCCAGCAGCAAAGGGACTAGCGGTACATTGAGCTCCTACAATGAGCAGTTCTTC. Translating gives CASSKGTSGTLSSYNEQFF. The J gene is TRBJ2-1, the V gene TRBV5-4; 11 bases match TRBD2. The CDR3 loop spans 19 amino acids. Trimming cost V 4 bases and J 0 bases; bases outside gene matches: 12. Germline-derived CDR1 and CDR2 are SGHNT and YYREEE (reference sequence).

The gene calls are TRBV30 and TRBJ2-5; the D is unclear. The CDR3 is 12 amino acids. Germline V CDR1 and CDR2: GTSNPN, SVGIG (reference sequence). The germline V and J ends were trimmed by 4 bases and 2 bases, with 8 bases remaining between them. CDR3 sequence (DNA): TGTGCCTGGACCAGTGCTCAAGAGACCCAGTACTTC. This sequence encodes CAWTSAQETQYF. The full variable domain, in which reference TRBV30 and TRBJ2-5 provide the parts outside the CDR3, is SQTIHQWPATLVQPVGSPLSLECTVEGTSNPNLYWYRQAAGRGLQLLFYSVGIGQISSEVPQNLSASRPQDRQFILSSKKLLLSDSGFYLCAWTSAQETQYFGPGTRLLVL.

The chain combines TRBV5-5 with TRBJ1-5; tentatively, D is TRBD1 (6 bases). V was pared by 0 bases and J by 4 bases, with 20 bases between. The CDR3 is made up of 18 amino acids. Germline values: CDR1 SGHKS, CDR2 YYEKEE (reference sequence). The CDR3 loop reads CASSLGPPMQGPNQPQHF. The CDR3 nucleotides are TGTGCCAGCAGCTTGGGCCCCCCCATGCAGGGGCCGAATCAGCCCCAGCATTTT.

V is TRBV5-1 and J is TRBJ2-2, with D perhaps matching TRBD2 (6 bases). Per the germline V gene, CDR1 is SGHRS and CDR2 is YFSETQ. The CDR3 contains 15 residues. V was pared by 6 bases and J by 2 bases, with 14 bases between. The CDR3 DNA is TGCGCCAGCATACCTACCGGGGGTAACACCGGGGAGCTGTTTTTT. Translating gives CASIPTGGNTGELFF. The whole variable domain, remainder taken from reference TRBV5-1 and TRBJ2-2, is KAGVTQTPRYLIKTRGQQVTLSCSPISGHRSVSWYQQTPGQGLQFLFEYFSETQRNKGNFPGRFSGRQFSNSRSEMNVSTLELGDSALYLCASIPTGGNTGELFFGEGSRLTVL.

This chain's CDR3 is CTSRPSGRSRDTQYF. For the CDR3, the DNA is TGCACCAGCAGACCAAGCGGGAGATCGAGAGATACGCAGTATTTT. The J gene is TRBJ2-3, the V gene TRBV1; the table assigns TRBD2, which was not confirmed against the DNA. TRBV1 is classified as a pseudogene. The length of the CDR3 is 15 residues.

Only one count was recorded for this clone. The CDR3 is CAIRAGTSGGETQYF. The CDR3 region has the DNA TGTGCCATCAGGGCCGGGACTAGCGGAGGAGAGACCCAGTACTTC. The chain uses TRBV10-3 and TRBJ2-5, with 11 bases fitting TRBD2. V lost 6 bases, J lost 4 bases, and 7 bases stayed unmatched. Germline CDR1 ENHRY, CDR2 SYGVKD. This CDR3 has 15 residues.

CDR3 residues: CASSLGQRATEQYF. DNA of the CDR3: TGTGCCAGCAGCCTGGGACAGAGAGCCACCGAGCAGTACTTC. This chain uses TRBV9 with TRBJ2-7; 7 positions agree with TRBD1. The length of the CDR3 is 14 residues. The germline V gene encodes CDR1 SGDLS and CDR2 YYNGEE. V shed 4 bases, J shed 6 bases, and the junction held 10 bases outside the gene matches.

The CDR3 coding sequence is TGTGCCTCACCCCCATCGGGGGGAGGGAGTGCAGATACGCAGTATTTT. Its protein is CASPPSGGGSADTQYF. This sequence joins TRBV30 and TRBJ2-3; 7 bases map to TRBD2. This CDR3 contains 16 residues. Germline CDR1 is GTSNPN and CDR2 is SVGIG (reference sequence). Unmatched junction bases numbered 17, after V lost 7 bases and J lost 4 bases.

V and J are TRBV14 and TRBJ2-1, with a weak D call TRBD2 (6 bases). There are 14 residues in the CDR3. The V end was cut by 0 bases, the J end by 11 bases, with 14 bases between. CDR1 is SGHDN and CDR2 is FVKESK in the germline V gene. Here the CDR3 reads CASSQDWAGFKQFF. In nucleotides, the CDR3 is TGTGCCAGCAGCCAAGATTGGGCGGGATTTAAGCAGTTCTTC.

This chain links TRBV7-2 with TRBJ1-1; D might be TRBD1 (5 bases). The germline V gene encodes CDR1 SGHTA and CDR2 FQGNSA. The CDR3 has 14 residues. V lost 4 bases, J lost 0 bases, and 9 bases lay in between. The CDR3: CASSWGTVNTEAFF. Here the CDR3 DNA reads TGTGCCAGCAGCTGGGGCACGGTGAACACTGAAGCTTTCTTT.

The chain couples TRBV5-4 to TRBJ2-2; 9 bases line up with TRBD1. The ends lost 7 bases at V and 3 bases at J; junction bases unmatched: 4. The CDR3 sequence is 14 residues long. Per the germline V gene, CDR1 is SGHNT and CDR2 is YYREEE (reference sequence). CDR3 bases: TGTGCCAGCCGTAGGACAGGGGACACCGGGGAGCTGTTTTTT. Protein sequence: CASRRTGDTGELFF.

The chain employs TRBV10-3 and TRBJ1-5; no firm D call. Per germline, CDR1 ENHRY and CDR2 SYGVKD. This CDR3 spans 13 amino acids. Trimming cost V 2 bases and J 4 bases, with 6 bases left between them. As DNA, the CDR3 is TGTGCCATCAGTGAGATCACAAATCAGCCCCAGCATTTT. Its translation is CAISEITNQPQHF.

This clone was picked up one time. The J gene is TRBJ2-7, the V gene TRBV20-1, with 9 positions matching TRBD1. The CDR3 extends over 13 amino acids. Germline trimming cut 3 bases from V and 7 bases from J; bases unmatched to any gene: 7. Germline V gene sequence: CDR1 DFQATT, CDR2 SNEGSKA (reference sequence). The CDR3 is CSASKRQGVEQYF. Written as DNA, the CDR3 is TGCAGTGCTAGTAAGCGACAGGGGGTAGAGCAGTACTTC.

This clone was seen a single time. DNA for the CDR3: TGTGCCAGCAGCGAGCGGGAAGGGGCCGGGGCCAACGTCCTGACTTTC. This gives the protein CASSEREGAGANVLTF. This chain connects TRBV14 to TRBJ2-6, with 7 bases that match TRBD2. CDR3 length equals 16 residues. In germline, CDR1 is SGHDN, CDR2 FVKESK. With V trimmed by 5 bases and J by 4 bases, 8 bases remained unmatched.